What follows are 5 T cell receptor beta chains derived from one specimen sequenced in a study of control samples from healthy donors and cancer patients. Produced via immunoSEQ multiplex PCR; TCRdb's table is partial and in-frame only. The data show about 190,000 clones, 91% seen once. What was sequenced was blood. These receptors originate from a man aged 30 to 45 in good health.

The rearrangement joins TRBV12-5 to TRBJ2-3; D gene uncertain. Trimming cost V 4 bases and J 8 bases, with 10 bases left between them. The CDR3 runs to 12 residues. Germline values: CDR1 LGHNT, CDR2 FRNRAP. The CDR3 loop is CASGSRTGTQYF. The CDR3 DNA reads TGTGCTAGTGGTTCCCGCACGGGTACGCAGTATTTT. The variable domain in full, completed from reference TRBV12-5 and TRBJ2-3, reads DARVTQTPRHKVTEMGQEVTMRCQPILGHNTVFWYRQTMMQGLELLAYFRNRAPLDDSGMPKDRFSAEMPDATLATLKIQPSEPRDSAVYFCASGSRTGTQYFGPGTRLTVL.

The chain carries TRBV6-5 and TRBJ2-3; a possible D gene is TRBD2 (5 bases). The germline CDR1 and CDR2 sequences are MNHEY and SVGAGI. The V end lost 0 bases, the J end lost 0 bases, and 7 bases lay between the germline ends. The CDR3 runs to 15 residues. The CDR3 DNA reads as TGTGCCAGCAGTTACTCAACGGGGAGCACAGATACGCAGTATTTT. It encodes CASSYSTGSTDTQYF.

J is TRBJ2-7 and V is TRBV2, with a possible D match to TRBD1 (6 bases). Trimming took 2 bases from V and 6 from J, leaving 11 bases between them. CDR1 and CDR2 from the germline V gene are SNHLY and FYNNEI. The CDR3 covers 13 residues. The CDR3 nucleotides are TGTGCCAGCAGTGAATCAAACAGGGCCGAGCAGTACTTC. Its protein is CASSESNRAEQYF.

The chain combines TRBV6-5 with TRBJ2-7; D remains ambiguous. Between the trimmed V and J ends, which lost 4 bases and 5 bases, there was a span of 12 bases. Germline assignment: CDR1 MNHEY and CDR2 SVGAGI. The CDR3 is 13 residues long. For the CDR3, the DNA is TGTGCCAGCAGTTCCGACGGAGTTCACGAGCAGTACTTC. Amino acids: CASSSDGVHEQYF.

In its sample, this clone was seen once. The J gene is TRBJ2-7, the V gene TRBV10-2; 12 nucleotides align to TRBD2. The CDR3 consists of 14 residues. The germline CDR1 and CDR2 sequences are WSHSY and SAAADI. Trimming at V came to 4 bases and at J to 4 bases, leaving 2 bases not matched to a gene. The DNA of the CDR3 is TGCGCCAGCAGTGGGACTAGCGGGGAGTACGAGCAGTACTTC. Translated: CASSGTSGEYEQYF.